What follows is one TCR beta chain and its context. The antigen remains unidentified. CDR3 size: 15 residues. Trimming took off 5 bases at V and 0 bases at J, with 15 bases between the two ends. Germline V CDR1 and CDR2: SGHRS, YFSETQ. These data originate in a study of shared clonotypes between healthy human individuals. General study points: Clonotypes shared by all four donors outscored non-shared clonotypes in generation probability. A few donors had around 5.2% of their naive CD4 clonotypes in common. An expected dependence of interdonor clonotype sharing on sequencing depth was noted. The researchers took only blood, and tissue repertoires probably look different.

Produced via immunoSEQ multiplex PCR; TCRdb's table is partial and in-frame only. In the table there are hundreds of thousands of clones, approximately 74% of which are singletons. The sequencing sample was made of memory CD4+ T cells sorted from blood. Subset given: CD45RA-negative fraction. The receptor was derived from a young woman in good health. The rearrangement uses TRBV5-1 and TRBJ2-7, with D tentatively TRBD1 (6 bases). For the CDR3, the DNA is TGCGCCAGCAGATCGTTAGTACAGGGCTCCTACGAGCAGTACTTC. It yields the protein CASRSLVQGSYEQYF.